This T cell receptor (beta chain) derives from a study of blood T cell repertoires in COVID-19. At the level of the study: COVID-19 samples from acute and convalescent phases originated in the United States, Italy and Spain. From T cells, B-cell-depleted T cells, or PBMCs came the material, which was cDNA or gDNA.

In the authors' workflow: Reference gene primer amplification in the assay estimated nucleated cell counts. Sequencing was performed with immunoSEQ multiplex PCR; in TCRdb, only in-frame clones are kept and a portion is missing. That table supplies the V and J calls and clone size; D and trimming were determined from the DNA. The repertoire consists of 250,000 to 350,000 clones, with more than 80% occurring once and the leading ten covering approximately 7.5%. The CDR3 length is 13 residues. The V gene's germline CDR1 is MNHEY and CDR2 SMNVEV (reference sequence). Losses at the gene ends were 5 bases for V and 5 bases for J; bases not matched to a gene: 6.

The source is a woman aged 25 to 39 with COVID-19, enrolled during active disease. The sample consisted of peripheral blood. The rearrangement uses TRBV27 and TRBJ2-7; 7 bases match TRBD1. As DNA, the CDR3 is TGTGCCAGCAGTCCGGTACAGGGGAACGAGCAGTACTTC. This codes for CASSPVQGNEQYF.